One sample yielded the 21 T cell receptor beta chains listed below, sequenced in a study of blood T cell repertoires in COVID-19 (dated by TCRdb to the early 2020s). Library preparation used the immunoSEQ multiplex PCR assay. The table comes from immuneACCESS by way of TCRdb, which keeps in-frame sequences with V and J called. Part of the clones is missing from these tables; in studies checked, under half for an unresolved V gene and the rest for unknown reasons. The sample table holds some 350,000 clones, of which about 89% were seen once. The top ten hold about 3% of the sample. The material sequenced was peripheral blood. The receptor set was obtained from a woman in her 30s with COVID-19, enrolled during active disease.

This CDR3 reads CASSLGGPNNEQFF. The CDR3 coding sequence is TGTGCCAGCAGCTTAGGAGGGCCCAACAATGAGCAGTTCTTC. The chain uses TRBV5-4 and TRBJ2-1; D may be TRBD2 (6 bases). V was trimmed by 2 bases and J by 5 bases, leaving 11 bases between them. Germline V gene data show CDR1 as SGHNT and CDR2 as YYREEE (reference sequence). The CDR3 contains 14 residues.

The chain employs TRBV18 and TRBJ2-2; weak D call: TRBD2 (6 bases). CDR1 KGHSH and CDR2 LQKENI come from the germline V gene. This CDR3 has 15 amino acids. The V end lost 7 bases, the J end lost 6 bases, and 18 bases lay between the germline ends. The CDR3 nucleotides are TGTGCCAGCTACCCGCGGGGCCTAAATGCCGGGGAGCTGTTTTTT. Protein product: CASYPRGLNAGELFF.

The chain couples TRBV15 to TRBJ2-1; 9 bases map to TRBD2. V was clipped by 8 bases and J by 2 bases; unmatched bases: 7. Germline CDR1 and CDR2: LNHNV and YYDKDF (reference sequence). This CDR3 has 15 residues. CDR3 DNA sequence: TGTGCCACCTGGGCCGGGACTAGCACCTACAATGAGCAGTTCTTC. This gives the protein CATWAGTSTYNEQFF.

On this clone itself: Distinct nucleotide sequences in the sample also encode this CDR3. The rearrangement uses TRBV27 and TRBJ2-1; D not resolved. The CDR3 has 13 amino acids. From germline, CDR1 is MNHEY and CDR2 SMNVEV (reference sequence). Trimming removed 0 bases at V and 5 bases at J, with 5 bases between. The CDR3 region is CASSLSQNNEQFF. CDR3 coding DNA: TGTGCCAGCAGTTTATCCCAGAACAATGAGCAGTTCTTC.

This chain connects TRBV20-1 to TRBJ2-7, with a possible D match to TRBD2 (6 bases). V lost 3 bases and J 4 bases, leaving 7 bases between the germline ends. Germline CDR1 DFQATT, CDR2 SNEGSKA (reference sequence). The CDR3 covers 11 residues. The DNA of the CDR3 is TGCAGTGCTAGGGGGAGGTACGAGCAGTACGTC. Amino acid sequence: CSARGRYEQYV.

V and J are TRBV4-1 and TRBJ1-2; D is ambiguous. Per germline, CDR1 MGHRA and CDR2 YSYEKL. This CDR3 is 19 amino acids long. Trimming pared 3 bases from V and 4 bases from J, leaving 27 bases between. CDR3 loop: CASSHPPAGPRGAGYGYTF. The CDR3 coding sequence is TGCGCCAGCAGCCATCCCCCCGCGGGCCCACGGGGAGCTGGCTATGGCTACACCTTC.

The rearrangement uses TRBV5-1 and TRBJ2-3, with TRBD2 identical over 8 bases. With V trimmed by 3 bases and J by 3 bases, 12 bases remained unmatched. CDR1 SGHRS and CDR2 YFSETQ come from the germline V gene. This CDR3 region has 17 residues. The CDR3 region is CASSSLGGAGGTDTQYF. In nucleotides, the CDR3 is TGCGCCAGCAGCTCCTTGGGTGGTGCGGGAGGTACAGATACGCAGTATTTT. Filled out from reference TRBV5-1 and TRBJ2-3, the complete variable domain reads KAGVTQTPRYLIKTRGQQVTLSCSPISGHRSVSWYQQTPGQGLQFLFEYFSETQRNKGNFPGRFSGRQFSNSRSEMNVSTLELGDSALYLCASSSLGGAGGTDTQYFGPGTRLTVL.

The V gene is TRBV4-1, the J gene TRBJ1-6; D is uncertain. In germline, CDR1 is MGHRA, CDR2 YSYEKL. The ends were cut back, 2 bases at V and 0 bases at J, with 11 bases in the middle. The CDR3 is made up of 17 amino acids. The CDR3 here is CASSQMGEVSYNSPLHF. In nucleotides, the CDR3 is TGCGCCAGCAGCCAAATGGGAGAAGTCTCCTATAATTCACCCCTCCACTTT.

The CDR3 coding sequence is TGTGCCAGCAGTTTCGGGGGGGCTCGGGGCAATCAGCCCCAGCATTTT. Residues: CASSFGGARGNQPQHF. This chain links TRBV28 with TRBJ1-5, with a possible D match to TRBD1 (6 bases). V was pared by 3 bases and J by 2 bases, with 14 bases between. Per germline, CDR1 MDHEN and CDR2 SYDVKM. CDR3 size: 16 residues. Supplemented by reference TRBV28 and TRBJ1-5, the full variable domain reads DVKVTQSSRYLVKRTGEKVFLECVQDMDHENMFWYRQDPGLGLRLIYFSYDVKMKEKGDIPEGYSVSREKKERFSLILESASTNQTSMYLCASSFGGARGNQPQHFGDGTRLSIL.

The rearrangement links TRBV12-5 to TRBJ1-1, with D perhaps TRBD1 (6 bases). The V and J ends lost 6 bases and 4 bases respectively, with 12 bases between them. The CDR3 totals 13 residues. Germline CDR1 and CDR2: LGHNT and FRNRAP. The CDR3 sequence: CASGREGGTEAFF. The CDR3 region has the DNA TGTGCTAGTGGAAGGGAAGGGGGCACTGAAGCTTTCTTT.

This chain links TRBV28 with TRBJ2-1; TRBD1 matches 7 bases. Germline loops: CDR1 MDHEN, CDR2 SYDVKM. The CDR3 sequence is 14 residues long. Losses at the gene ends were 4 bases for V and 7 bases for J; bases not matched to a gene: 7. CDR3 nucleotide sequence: TGTGCCAGCAGTTGGAACACAGGGGCAAATGAGCAGTTCTTC. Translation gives CASSWNTGANEQFF.

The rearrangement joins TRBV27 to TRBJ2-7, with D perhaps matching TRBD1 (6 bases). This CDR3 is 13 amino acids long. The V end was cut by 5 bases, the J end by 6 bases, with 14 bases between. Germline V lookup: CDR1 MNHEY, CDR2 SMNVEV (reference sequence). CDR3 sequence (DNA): TGTGCCAGCAGTCGAACAAGGGGGAGCGAGCAGTACTTC. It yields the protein CASSRTRGSEQYF.

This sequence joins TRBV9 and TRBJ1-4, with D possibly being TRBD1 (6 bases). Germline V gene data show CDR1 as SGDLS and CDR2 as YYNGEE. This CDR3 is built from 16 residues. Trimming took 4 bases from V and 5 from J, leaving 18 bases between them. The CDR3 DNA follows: TGTGCCAGCAGCACTCACCCGGGGGGCATGAATGAAAAACTGTTTTTT. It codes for CASSTHPGGMNEKLFF.

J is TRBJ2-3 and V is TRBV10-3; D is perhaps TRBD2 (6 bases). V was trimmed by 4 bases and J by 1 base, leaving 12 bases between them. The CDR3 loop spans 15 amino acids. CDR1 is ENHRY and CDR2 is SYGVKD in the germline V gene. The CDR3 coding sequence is TGTGCCATCAGTGGTGCGGGGTTAGGCACAGATACGCAGTATTTT. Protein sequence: CAISGAGLGTDTQYF.

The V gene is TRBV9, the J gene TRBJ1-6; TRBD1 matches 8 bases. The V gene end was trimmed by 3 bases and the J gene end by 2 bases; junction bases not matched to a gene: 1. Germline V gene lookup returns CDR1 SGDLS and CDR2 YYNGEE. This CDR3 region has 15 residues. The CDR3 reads CASSGTGTYNSPLHF. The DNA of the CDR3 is TGTGCCAGCAGCGGGACAGGGACCTATAATTCACCCCTCCACTTT. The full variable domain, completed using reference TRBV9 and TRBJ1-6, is DSGVTQTPKHLITATGQRVTLRCSPRSGDLSVYWYQQSLDQGLQFLIQYYNGEERAKGNILERFSAQQFPDLHSELNLSSLELGDSALYFCASSGTGTYNSPLHFGNGTRLTVT.

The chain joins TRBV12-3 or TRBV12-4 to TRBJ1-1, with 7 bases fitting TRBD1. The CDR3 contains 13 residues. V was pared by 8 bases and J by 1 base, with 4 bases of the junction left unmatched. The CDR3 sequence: CASVGQENTEAFF. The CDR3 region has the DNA TGTGCCAGCGTAGGACAGGAGAACACTGAAGCTTTCTTT.

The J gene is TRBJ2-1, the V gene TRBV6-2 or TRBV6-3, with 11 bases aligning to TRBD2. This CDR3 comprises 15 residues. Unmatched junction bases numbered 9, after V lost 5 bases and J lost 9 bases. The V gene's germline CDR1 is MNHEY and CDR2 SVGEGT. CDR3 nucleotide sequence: TGTGCCAGCAGTCCCACTAGCGGGAGAAGGAGTGAGCAGTTCTTC. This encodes CASSPTSGRRSEQFF.

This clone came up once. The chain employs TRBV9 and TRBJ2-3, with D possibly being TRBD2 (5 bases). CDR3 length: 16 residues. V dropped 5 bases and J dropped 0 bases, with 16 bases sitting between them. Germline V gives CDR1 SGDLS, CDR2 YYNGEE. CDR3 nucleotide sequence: TGTGCCAGCAGTTCCTCTAGGAGGCCTAGCACAGATACGCAGTATTTT. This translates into CASSSSRRPSTDTQYF.

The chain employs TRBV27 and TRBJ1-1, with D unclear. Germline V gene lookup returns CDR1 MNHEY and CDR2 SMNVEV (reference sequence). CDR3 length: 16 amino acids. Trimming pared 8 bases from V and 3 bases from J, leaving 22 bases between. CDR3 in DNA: TGTGCCAGCTACGGACGGCCCACGGGAAGGGACACTGAAGCTTTCTTT. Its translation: CASYGRPTGRDTEAFF.

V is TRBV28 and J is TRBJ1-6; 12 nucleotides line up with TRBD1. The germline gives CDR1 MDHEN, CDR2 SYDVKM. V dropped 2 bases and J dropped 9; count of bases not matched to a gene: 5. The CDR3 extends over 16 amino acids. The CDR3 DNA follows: TGTGCCAGCAGTTTAGGGACAGGGGGCCCCGGTTCACCCCTCCACTTT. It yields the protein CASSLGTGGPGSPLHF.

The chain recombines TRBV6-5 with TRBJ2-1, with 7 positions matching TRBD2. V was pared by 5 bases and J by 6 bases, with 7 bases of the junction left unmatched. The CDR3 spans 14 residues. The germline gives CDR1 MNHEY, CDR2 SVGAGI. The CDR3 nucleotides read TGTGCCAGCAGTCGTGAAGGGACTACCAATGAGCAGTTCTTC. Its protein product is CASSREGTTNEQFF.